Each of the 26 T cell receptor beta chains below was sequenced from the same sample in a study of blood T cell repertoires in COVID-19. Clones were sequenced by immunoSEQ multiplex PCR, and TCRdb holds only the in-frame ones, with some missing. The sample yields 250,000 or so clones, around 90% seen once. Sequencing input: peripheral blood. These receptors were obtained from a woman aged 55-69 years with COVID-19, enrolled during active disease.

This clone came up a few times. V is TRBV7-6 and J is TRBJ1-5, with a tentative D call TRBD1 (5 bases). CDR3 length: 15 residues. Germline CDR1 SGHVS, CDR2 FNYEAQ. The V end lost 2 bases, the J end lost 0 bases, and 8 bases lay between the germline ends. The chain's CDR3 is CASSLRGNSNQPQHF. The CDR3 DNA follows: TGTGCCAGCAGCTTAAGGGGAAATAGCAATCAGCCCCAGCATTTT.

V is TRBV21-1 and J is TRBJ2-3; the D segment call TRBD2 is taken from the table without a DNA check. TRBV21-1 is deemed a pseudogene. CDR3 length: 17 residues. CDR3 protein: CASRTHFGTSGTDTQYF. For the CDR3, the DNA is TGTGCCAGCAGGACACACTTCGGGACTAGCGGGACAGATACGCAGTATTTT.

V usage is TRBV7-8 and J usage is TRBJ2-3, with 13 bases lining up with TRBD2. CDR1 is SGHVS and CDR2 is FQNEAQ in the germline V gene. This CDR3 spans 22 amino acids. Losses at the gene ends were 2 bases for V and 1 base for J; bases not matched to a gene: 18. CDR3 sequence (DNA): TGTGCCAGCAGCTTAAGGATGCGCGGACTAGCGGGAGCGGGTGGAGGCACAGATACGCAGTATTTT. Amino acid sequence: CASSLRMRGLAGAGGGTDTQYF.

The V and J genes are TRBV10-3 and TRBJ2-7, with 7 positions matching TRBD1. Germline CDR1 and CDR2: ENHRY and SYGVKD. The V gene end was trimmed by 3 bases and the J gene end by 8 bases; junction bases not matched to a gene: 7. The CDR3 is 13 residues long. This CDR3 reads CAISEENRGQQYF. The DNA of the CDR3 is TGTGCCATCAGTGAAGAAAACAGGGGACAGCAGTACTTC.

The V call is TRBV5-1, the J call TRBJ1-1; D is unclear. Trimming stripped 0 bases from V and 6 bases from J, with 12 bases between. CDR1 and CDR2 (germline): SGHRS, YFSETQ. CDR3 length: 14 amino acids. The DNA for the CDR3 is TGCGCCAGCAGCTTGGTTTCGGGGAGAGCTGAAGCTTTCTTT. Translated, it gives CASSLVSGRAEAFF.

V gene TRBV18 combines with J gene TRBJ1-2; D is uncertain. This CDR3 has 12 amino acids. The germline V gene has CDR1 KGHSH and CDR2 LQKENI. Trimming took off 3 bases at V and 4 bases at J, with 6 bases between the two ends. The CDR3 region has the DNA TGTGCCAGCTCACCCCTGAGCTATGGCTACACCTTC. Its protein is CASSPLSYGYTF. The whole variable domain, filled in from reference TRBV18 and TRBJ1-2, reads NAGVMQNPRHLVRRRGQEARLRCSPMKGHSHVYWYRQLPEEGLKFMVYLQKENIIDESGMPKERFSAEFPKEGPSILRIQQVVRGDSAAYFCASSPLSYGYTFGSGTRLTVV.

This clone was picked up a small number of times. The rearrangement joins TRBV15 to TRBJ1-3; possible D gene TRBD1, 5 bases. Germline values: CDR1 LNHNV, CDR2 YYDKDF (reference sequence). Trimming took off 3 bases at V and 4 bases at J, with 10 bases between the two ends. The CDR3 length is 14 residues. The CDR3 sequence: CATSRGGSGNTIYF. In DNA form, the CDR3 reads TGTGCCACCAGCAGGGGGGGGAGCGGAAACACCATATATTTT. Based on the CDR3 plus reference TRBV15 and TRBJ1-3, the full variable domain is DAMVIQNPRYQVTQFGKPVTLSCSQTLNHNVMYWYQQKSSQAPKLLFHYYDKDFNNEADTPDNFQSRRPNTSFCFLDIRSPGLGDTAMYLCATSRGGSGNTIYFGEGSWLTVV.

The chain employs TRBV4-1 and TRBJ2-1; a weak D match, TRBD2 (6 bases). CDR1 and CDR2 from the germline V gene are MGHRA and YSYEKL. The germline V and J ends were trimmed by 3 bases and 2 bases, with 17 bases remaining between them. The CDR3 is 17 amino acids. The CDR3 nucleotides read TGCGCCAGCAGCCATGGGGGGAGGACCGCAGCCTACAATGAGCAGTTCTTC. This codes for CASSHGGRTAAYNEQFF.

J is TRBJ1-1 and V is TRBV27; 7 bases are a match to TRBD1. The CDR3 runs 15 residues. The trim removed 5 bases at V and 2 bases at J, leaving 8 bases unmatched. Germline values: CDR1 MNHEY, CDR2 SMNVEV (reference sequence). Here the CDR3 reads CASSPVGTANTEAFF. The CDR3 nucleotides are TGTGCCAGCAGTCCCGTGGGGACAGCTAACACTGAAGCTTTCTTT.

V and J are TRBV29-1 and TRBJ2-7; 12 bases are a match to TRBD2. V trimming: 6 bases; J trimming: 2 bases; junction bases outside the gene matches: 5. CDR3 length: 14 amino acids. Germline CDR1 reads SQVTM; CDR2 reads ANQGSEA. CDR3 sequence: CSVGGLAGTYEQYF. CDR3 nucleotides: TGCAGCGTCGGTGGACTAGCGGGAACCTACGAGCAGTACTTC.

This clone was observed a single time. For the CDR3, the DNA is TGTGCCTGGAGGGCCGGGACAGACCAAGAGACCCAGTACTTC. It specifies CAWRAGTDQETQYF. The rearrangement links TRBV30 to TRBJ2-5, with 7 bases aligning to TRBD1. Germline lookup yields CDR1 GTSNPN and CDR2 SVGIG (reference sequence). With 3 bases clipped from V and 0 bases from J, the junction kept 4 bases outside the gene matches. There are 14 residues in the CDR3.

The chain has TRBV29-1 and TRBJ2-5; the match to TRBD1 covers 8 bases. The CDR3 runs to 12 residues. Losses at the gene ends were 8 bases for V and 5 bases for J; bases not matched to a gene: 7. Germline CDR1 SQVTM, CDR2 ANQGSEA. This chain's CDR3 is CSLRGLGETQYF. In DNA form, the CDR3 reads TGCAGCCTCAGGGGGCTGGGTGAGACCCAGTACTTC.

The chain links TRBV5-1 to TRBJ2-5; TRBD2 agrees at 12 bases. This CDR3 has 15 residues. Unmatched junction bases numbered 3, after V lost 1 base and J lost 5 bases. From germline, CDR1 is SGHRS and CDR2 YFSETQ. The CDR3 DNA is TGCGCCAGCAGCTTGAGTCTAGCGGGAGGGGAGACCCAGTACTTC. It translates to CASSLSLAGGETQYF.

This clone was recorded only once. In DNA, the CDR3 is TGTGCCAGCAGTTTATCCAGGGGGCGGACCGGGGAGCTGTTTTTT. It codes for CASSLSRGRTGELFF. This chain uses TRBV27 with TRBJ2-2, with 8 bases that match TRBD1. This CDR3 region has 15 residues. Per germline, CDR1 MNHEY and CDR2 SMNVEV (reference sequence). V shed 0 bases, J shed 5 bases, and the junction held 2 bases outside the gene matches.

The rearrangement uses TRBV11-2 and TRBJ2-3; 7 bases match TRBD2. The germline gives CDR1 SGHAT, CDR2 FQNNGV. Unmatched junction bases numbered 8, after V lost 5 bases and J lost 3 bases. The CDR3 sequence is 15 residues long. The CDR3 here is CASSPSGAITDTQYF. In nucleotides, the CDR3 is TGTGCCAGCAGCCCAAGCGGGGCGATTACAGATACGCAGTATTTT.

The chain couples TRBV18 to TRBJ2-2; 13 bases map to TRBD2. With V trimmed by 5 bases and J by 0 bases, 6 bases remained unmatched. The CDR3 loop spans 18 amino acids. Germline CDR1 reads KGHSH; CDR2 reads LQKENI. The CDR3 is CASSEFGLAGANTGELFF. The CDR3 nucleotides are TGTGCCAGCTCAGAATTTGGACTAGCGGGAGCGAACACCGGGGAGCTGTTTTTT.

This chain joins TRBV11-2 and TRBJ2-6; no clear D. Trimming stripped 2 bases from V and 3 bases from J, with 14 bases between. Germline values: CDR1 SGHAT, CDR2 FQNNGV. The CDR3 has 17 amino acids. The CDR3: CASSLPTQAGGANVLTF. CDR3 DNA: TGTGCCAGCAGCTTACCCACCCAGGCTGGTGGGGCCAACGTCCTGACTTTC. Variable domain in full (rest from reference TRBV11-2 and TRBJ2-6): EAGVAQSPRYKIIEKRQSVAFWCNPISGHATLYWYQQILGQGPKLLIQFQNNGVVDDSQLPKDRFSAERLKGVDSTLKIQPAKLEDSAVYLCASSLPTQAGGANVLTFGAGSRLTVL.

This rearrangement joins TRBV10-2 to TRBJ2-1; D might be TRBD2 (6 bases). The CDR3 spans 13 residues. The V gene lost 7 bases and the J gene lost 6 bases, with 13 bases spanning the gap. Germline CDR1 is WSHSY and CDR2 is SAAADI. The CDR3 is CASTGGGFNEQFF. CDR3 DNA sequence: TGCGCCAGCACCGGGGGAGGCTTCAATGAGCAGTTCTTC.

V and J are TRBV5-1 and TRBJ1-1; D not certain. V was shortened by 0 bases and J by 0 bases, with 6 bases between the two germline ends. Germline V gene sequence: CDR1 SGHRS, CDR2 YFSETQ. The CDR3 sequence is 14 residues long. CDR3 loop: CASSLARLNTEAFF. For the CDR3, the DNA is TGCGCCAGCAGCTTGGCCAGGCTGAACACTGAAGCTTTCTTT.

This chain's CDR3 is CSASYSGWGNQPQHF. The CDR3 bases are TGCAGTGCTAGTTATTCCGGGTGGGGCAATCAGCCCCAGCATTTT. The gene calls are TRBV20-1 and TRBJ1-5; D gene uncertain. Trimming pared 3 bases from V and 2 bases from J, leaving 14 bases between. The CDR3 consists of 15 residues. CDR1 and CDR2 (germline): DFQATT, SNEGSKA (reference sequence).

The chain combines TRBV28 with TRBJ1-2, with 11 bases that match TRBD1. There are 15 residues in the CDR3. The germline V gene has CDR1 MDHEN and CDR2 SYDVKM. Unmatched junction bases numbered 6, after V lost 5 bases and J lost 4 bases. The CDR3 here is CASSLPGTGGYGYTF. CDR3 nucleotide sequence: TGTGCCAGCAGTCTCCCGGGGACAGGGGGCTATGGCTACACCTTC.

This sequence joins TRBV9 and TRBJ1-6, with 7 bases fitting TRBD1. The trim removed 0 bases at V and 9 bases at J, leaving 9 bases unmatched. Germline CDR1 and CDR2: SGDLS and YYNGEE. The CDR3 has 16 amino acids. CDR3 sequence: CASSVASGGLGSPLHF. The CDR3 DNA sequence: TGTGCCAGCAGCGTAGCTTCAGGGGGACTTGGTTCACCCCTCCACTTT.

The chain has TRBV30 and TRBJ1-1; tentatively, D is TRBD1 (5 bases). Germline assignment: CDR1 GTSNPN and CDR2 SVGIG (reference sequence). This CDR3 contains 13 residues. V gave up 1 base and J gave up 5 bases, with 11 bases separating them. CDR3 amino acids: CAWSGQGETEAFF. The CDR3 nucleotides are TGTGCCTGGAGTGGGCAGGGTGAGACTGAAGCTTTCTTT.

The chain links TRBV19 to TRBJ2-2; 7 nucleotides line up with TRBD1. Looked up from germline, CDR1 is LNHDA and CDR2 is SQIVND (reference sequence). J was trimmed by 6 bases and V by 6 bases; bases with no gene match: 13. The CDR3 is made up of 16 amino acids. CDR3 residues: CASSTQGPSRPGELFF. The CDR3 DNA is TGTGCCAGTAGCACACAGGGGCCCTCTCGACCCGGGGAGCTGTTTTTT.

V gene TRBV11-3 combines with J gene TRBJ1-1; D unresolved. CDR3 length: 13 amino acids. Germline CDR1 SGHNT, CDR2 YENEEA. Trimming took 5 bases from V and 5 from J, leaving 12 bases between them. Here the CDR3 reads CASSPRGGTEAFF. The CDR3, as DNA: TGTGCCAGCAGCCCTCGCGGAGGGACTGAAGCTTTCTTT.

The CDR3, as DNA: TGCGCCAGTTCCGGTACGGGACTAGCGGGATACGAGCAGTACTTC. Its translation: CASSGTGLAGYEQYF. This sequence joins TRBV5-1 and TRBJ2-7; 13 bases are a match to TRBD2. CDR1 SGHRS and CDR2 YFSETQ come from the germline V gene. CDR3 length: 15 amino acids. The V and J ends lost 8 bases and 4 bases, in that order; junction bases with no gene match: 9.